This T cell receptor beta chain derives from a study of cytomegalovirus exposure and HLA in healthy donors. Regarding the study as a whole: Sequencing depth across donors, presence/absence analyses assumed, was roughly uniform. Further analysis, carried out later, found HLA-associated TCR beta chains more clonally expanded than equally common other chains. Rarity characterized most TCR sequences, yet some public TCRs appeared in many donors.

Notes on this clone: Its antigen remains unknown.

Looked up from germline, CDR1 is MNHEY and CDR2 is SVGAGI. With V trimmed by 6 bases and J by 5 bases, 5 bases remained unmatched. The CDR3 sequence is 13 residues long. Both 60 Vbeta primers and 13 Jbeta primers went into the PCR. Produced via immunoSEQ multiplex PCR; TCRdb's table is partial and in-frame only. This repertoire includes about 53,000 clones. The material sequenced was PBMCs. The chain carries TRBV6-5 and TRBJ2-5; 8 positions match TRBD1. The receptor was isolated from a man aged 18 to 30 in good health and CMV-seropositive. The CDR3 sequence: CASSYRDRETQYF. The DNA of the CDR3 is TGTGCCAGCAGCTACCGGGACAGGGAGACCCAGTACTTC.